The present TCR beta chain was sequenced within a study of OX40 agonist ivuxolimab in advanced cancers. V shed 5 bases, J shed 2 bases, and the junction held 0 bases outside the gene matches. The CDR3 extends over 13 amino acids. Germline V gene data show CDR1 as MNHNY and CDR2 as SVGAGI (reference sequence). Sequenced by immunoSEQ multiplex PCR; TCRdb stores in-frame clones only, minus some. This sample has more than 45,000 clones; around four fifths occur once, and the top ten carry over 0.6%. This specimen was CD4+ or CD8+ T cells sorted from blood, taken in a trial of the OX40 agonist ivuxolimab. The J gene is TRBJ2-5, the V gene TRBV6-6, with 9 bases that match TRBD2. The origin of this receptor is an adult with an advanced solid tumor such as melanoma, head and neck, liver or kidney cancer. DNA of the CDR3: TGTGCCAGCAGTGGACTAGCGCAAGAGACCCAGTACTTC. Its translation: CASSGLAQETQYF.